This TCR beta chain was identified in a study of technical replicates of blood from a handful of donors. TCRdb keeps only in-frame clones here, not all; method: immunoSEQ multiplex PCR. Here the sample spans under 75,000 clones, 85% to 95% being singletons. The CDR3 is 13 residues long. V lost 7 bases, J lost 4 bases, and 5 bases stayed unmatched. Germline CDR1 reads KGHSH; CDR2 reads LQKENI. This receptor was taken from a human donor in good health. Some clones in this sample may be carry-over from other donors' samples. The sequencing input was PBMCs. V and J are TRBV18 and TRBJ2-7; 9 bases are a match to TRBD1. In nucleotides, the CDR3 is TGTGCCAGCTGCCCGACAGGGGGTTACGAGCAGTACTTC. Its protein product is CASCPTGGYEQYF.